This entry features one TCR beta chain sequence. Its antigen is not known. Assay: immunoSEQ multiplex PCR; the TCRdb copy retains only in-frame clones and omits some. The table includes under 600,000 clones, approximately 90% detected once. V lost 2 bases to trimming and J lost 1 base; unmatched junction nucleotides: 0. This CDR3 comprises 16 residues. CDR1 is KGHSH and CDR2 is LQKENI in the germline V gene. This sample was taken from a study of Ad26.COV2.S vaccination and SARS-CoV-2 variants. Study-wide results and limits: The analyses of TCR breadth and depth may have understated the size of total T cell responses.

Treatment reported: some 19 received Ad26.COV2.S at low or high dose, single or two shots; roughly five received placebo; per-sample allocation not given. The study sampled participants on day 63 after the first vaccine or placebo injection. The material sequenced was peripheral blood, taken in a trial of Ad26.COV2.S vaccine versus placebo. This rearrangement joins TRBV18 to TRBJ2-7; 15 bases agree with TRBD2. The source of this sequence is a person aged 18-65 years who received the Ad26.COV2.S COVID-19 vaccine or a placebo. The CDR3 DNA reads as TGTGCCAGCTCACCAGGGACTAGCGGGGGGTCCTACGAGCAGTACTTC. Protein sequence: CASSPGTSGGSYEQYF.